These 30 T cell receptor beta chains were sequenced from one sample in a study of shared clonotypes between healthy human individuals (TCRdb year 2020). The library was produced with the immunoSEQ multiplex PCR assay. What TCRdb holds here is the immuneACCESS table cut down to in-frame rearrangements. Part of the clones is not present; checked against another copy, under half of the missing clones reflect an unresolved V gene, and the others are unexplained. The sample records over 2,000,000 clones, 80% to 95% of which are singletons. The ten top clones hold approximately 1.7% of the sample. For the CD8 naive samples, CD45RO-negative cells were positively selected for CCR7, yielding a CD45RA+CCR7+ population from which TemRA cells were excluded. Source material: naive CD8+ T cells from PBMCs. Sample cell subset or site, as interpreted from the label and publication: CD45RA+CCR7+. These receptors originate from a man aged 18 to 29 in good health. Some clones in this sample may be carry-over from other donors' samples.

The rearrangement uses TRBV28 and TRBJ2-7; D could derive from TRBD1 or TRBD2 (5 bases each). This CDR3 is built from 13 residues. In germline, CDR1 is MDHEN, CDR2 SYDVKM. Trimming left V 2 bases short and J 5 bases short, with 10 bases between. The CDR3 DNA reads TGTGCCAGCAGTTTAGTCCAGGGACACGAGCAGTACTTC. Translated: CASSLVQGHEQYF.

The rearrangement links TRBV28 to TRBJ1-1; D call uncertain. CDR1 and CDR2 from the germline V gene are MDHEN and SYDVKM. CDR3 length equals 14 residues. V lost 3 bases to trimming and J lost 4 bases, with 12 bases between them. The CDR3 DNA reads TGTGCCAGCAGTTTCCGGGCTCTCGGCACTGAAGCTTTCTTT. Translation gives CASSFRALGTEAFF.

The V call is TRBV7-9, the J call TRBJ1-2, with TRBD1 identical over 8 bases. The CDR3 is 13 residues long. CDR1 is SEHNR, CDR2 FQNEAQ, per germline (reference sequence). V lost 5 bases and J lost 8; bases outside the gene matches: 7. The CDR3 DNA reads as TGTGCCAGCAGCGAAACAGGGGGAAGCGGCTACACCTTC. Amino acids: CASSETGGSGYTF.

The chain carries TRBV4-2 and TRBJ2-5; TRBD2 aligns across 13 bases. The germline CDR1 and CDR2 sequences are LGHNA and YNFKEQ. This CDR3 has 16 residues. V trimming: 0 bases; J trimming: 5 bases; junction bases outside the gene matches: 3. CDR3 sequence: CASSQDRLAGGETQYF. CDR3 DNA sequence: TGTGCCAGCAGCCAAGATCGACTAGCGGGAGGCGAGACCCAGTACTTC.

Comment on this clone: The same CDR3 is also encoded by other DNA sequences in this sample. The chain links TRBV6-5 to TRBJ2-5; no reliable D call. Germline CDR1 is MNHEY and CDR2 is SVGAGI. The ends were cut back, 0 bases at V and 8 bases at J, with 4 bases in the middle. The length of the CDR3 is 11 residues. The CDR3 loop reads CASSYSRTQYF. CDR3 bases: TGTGCCAGCAGTTACTCGAGAACCCAGTACTTC.

The chain links TRBV27 to TRBJ2-2, with D uncertain. Looked up from germline, CDR1 is MNHEY and CDR2 is SMNVEV (reference sequence). There are 15 residues in the CDR3. V was cut by 5 bases and J by 3 bases, with 13 bases left in between. CDR3 sequence reads: CASSPSSYYTGELFF. The CDR3 DNA reads as TGTGCCAGCAGTCCATCCTCTTATTACACCGGGGAGCTGTTTTTT.

The rearrangement links TRBV7-9 to TRBJ2-1; D assignment may be TRBD1 or TRBD2 (6 bases each). The V end was cut by 0 bases, the J end by 5 bases, with 14 bases between. This CDR3 has 16 amino acids. CDR1 is SEHNR and CDR2 is FQNEAQ in the germline V gene (reference sequence). As DNA, the CDR3 is TGTGCCAGCAGCTTAGCGAGGGGGGCAGTGCACAATGAGCAGTTCTTC. Translating it yields CASSLARGAVHNEQFF.

This chain links TRBV7-8 with TRBJ1-4, with D uncertain. Germline V gives CDR1 SGHVS, CDR2 FQNEAQ. The CDR3 is 13 amino acids. V dropped 5 bases and J dropped 7 bases, with 11 bases sitting between them. The CDR3 protein is CASSPQRREKLFF. The DNA for the CDR3 is TGTGCCAGCAGCCCCCAAAGACGTGAAAAACTGTTTTTT.

The genes are TRBV7-8 and TRBJ1-1, with D possibly being TRBD1 (6 bases). Germline V gene sequence: CDR1 SGHVS, CDR2 FQNEAQ. The CDR3 spans 13 residues. Trimming took off 5 bases at V and 8 bases at J, with 15 bases between the two ends. The DNA for the CDR3 is TGTGCCAGCAGCCACCCACCCGGGACAGAAGCTTTCTTT. Protein: CASSHPPGTEAFF.

This rearrangement joins TRBV6-5 to TRBJ2-1; tentatively, D is TRBD1 or TRBD2 (5 bases each). This CDR3 has 16 residues. The germline V gene has CDR1 MNHEY and CDR2 SVGAGI. V lost 4 bases and J 9 bases, leaving 22 bases between the germline ends. Here the CDR3 DNA reads TGTGCCAGCAGTTGGCTCGGGACGTCGGTGGCGGTTGAGCAGTTCTTC. It specifies CASSWLGTSVAVEQFF.

The chain combines TRBV6-6 with TRBJ2-6; D unresolved. The germline gives CDR1 MNHNY, CDR2 SVGAGI (reference sequence). CDR3 length: 16 amino acids. Trimming took 6 bases from V and 0 from J, leaving 12 bases between them. CDR3 sequence (DNA): TGTGCCAGCAGGTCTAGACAAATCTCTGGGGCCAACGTCCTGACTTTC. Its translation: CASRSRQISGANVLTF.

The chain couples TRBV11-2 to TRBJ2-1; 9 bases match TRBD2. V shed 0 bases, J shed 5 bases, and the junction held 5 bases outside the gene matches. This CDR3 contains 16 residues. Germline CDR1 and CDR2: SGHAT and FQNNGV. CDR3 sequence (DNA): TGTGCCAGCAGCTTAGACCTAGCGGGGTATCACAATGAGCAGTTCTTC. It is translated as CASSLDLAGYHNEQFF.

This chain links TRBV13 with TRBJ1-3; TRBD1 matches 7 bases. Germline V gene lookup returns CDR1 PRHDT and CDR2 FYEKMQ (reference sequence). The CDR3 consists of 16 residues. The trim removed 2 bases at V and 3 bases at J, leaving 7 bases unmatched. The CDR3 sequence is CASSLTGANLGNTIYF. The DNA of the CDR3 is TGTGCCAGCAGCTTAACAGGGGCCAACCTTGGAAACACCATATATTTT.

The rearrangement links TRBV28 to TRBJ1-5, with TRBD1 identical over 8 bases. The CDR3 spans 16 residues. Germline CDR1 reads MDHEN; CDR2 reads SYDVKM. V trimming: 5 bases; J trimming: 5 bases; junction bases outside the gene matches: 11. CDR3 DNA: TGTGCCAGCAGTCCCTCTCTGGGACAGGATCATCAGCCCCAGCATTTT. Translation: CASSPSLGQDHQPQHF.

This chain links TRBV7-9 with TRBJ2-5; perhaps TRBD1 as D (5 bases). With 2 bases removed from V and 4 bases from J, the gap between germline ends came to 8 bases. Germline CDR1 reads SEHNR; CDR2 reads FQNEAQ (reference sequence). The CDR3 spans 13 residues. For the CDR3, the DNA is TGTGCCAGCAGCTTATGGGGCGGAGAGACCCAGTACTTC. This codes for CASSLWGGETQYF.

The chain employs TRBV7-8 and TRBJ2-2; TRBD1 agrees at 9 bases. The CDR3 contains 17 residues. From germline, CDR1 is SGHVS and CDR2 FQNEAQ. The junction had 5 bases not matched to a gene; V was cut back by 3 bases and J by 0 bases. CDR3 DNA sequence: TGTGCCAGCAGCTTTGGGGGGACAGGGCCGAACACCGGGGAGCTGTTTTTT. Residues: CASSFGGTGPNTGELFF.

This chain links TRBV27 with TRBJ2-5; D might be TRBD2 (6 bases). The V gene's germline CDR1 is MNHEY and CDR2 SMNVEV (reference sequence). This CDR3 is built from 9 residues. The CDR3 is CELAKTQYF. The CDR3 bases are TGTGAGCTAGCGAAGACCCAGTACTTC.

V gene TRBV6-6 combines with J gene TRBJ2-3; D gene ambiguous. Germline CDR1 and CDR2: MNHNY and SVGAGI (reference sequence). Trimming removed 7 bases from V and 3 bases from J, with 8 bases in between. The CDR3 consists of 12 residues. CDR3 DNA sequence: TGTGCCAGCAACACAATAACAGATACGCAGTATTTT. Protein sequence: CASNTITDTQYF.

In regard to this clone: The conserved phenylalanine or tryptophan is not found at the CDR3 terminus, so this likely reflects a read error. The DNA is left out, because the CDR3 cannot be placed on it with certainty; the CDR3 is given as TCRdb lists it. CDR3: CASSLGEI. V gene TRBV5-8 combines with J gene TRBJ2-7. The CDR3 length is 8 residues, termini included. CDR1 SGHTS and CDR2 YDEGEE come from the germline V gene.

The CDR3 coding sequence is TGTGCCAGCAGCCAAGAGTACAGGGTCCGCGAGCAGTACTTC. As protein: CASSQEYRVREQYF. This sequence joins TRBV14 and TRBJ2-7, with TRBD1 as a possible D gene (6 bases). The CDR3 has 14 residues. The germline V and J ends were trimmed by 0 bases and 6 bases, with 12 bases remaining between them. Germline lookup yields CDR1 SGHDN and CDR2 FVKESK.

This chain links TRBV15 with TRBJ2-7; D may be TRBD1 (5 bases). This CDR3 is built from 13 residues. CDR1 and CDR2 from the germline V gene are LNHNV and YYDKDF (reference sequence). The V gene lost 4 bases and the J gene lost 2 bases, with 9 bases spanning the gap. The CDR3, as DNA: TGTGCCACCAGCATACTCAGGGCCTACGAGCAGTACTTC. It encodes CATSILRAYEQYF.

The chain combines TRBV7-8 with TRBJ1-4; unclear D gene. Trimming cost V 1 base and J 5 bases, with 8 bases left between them. This CDR3 region has 14 residues. Germline values: CDR1 SGHVS, CDR2 FQNEAQ. CDR3 in amino acids: CASSLVERNEKLFF. The CDR3 region has the DNA TGTGCCAGCAGCTTAGTCGAACGAAATGAAAAACTGTTTTTT. Based on the CDR3 plus reference TRBV7-8 and TRBJ1-4, the full variable domain is GAGVSQSPRYKVAKRGQDVALRCDPISGHVSLFWYQQALGQGPEFLTYFQNEAQLDKSGLPSDRFFAERPEGSVSTLKIQRTQQEDSAVYLCASSLVERNEKLFFGSGTQLSVL.

The V gene is TRBV7-9, the J gene TRBJ1-3; D remains unclear. V was trimmed by 6 bases and J by 0 bases, leaving 12 bases between them. The CDR3 is 15 residues long. Germline values: CDR1 SEHNR, CDR2 FQNEAQ (reference sequence). The CDR3 protein is CASRSSRSSGNTIYF. The DNA for the CDR3 is TGTGCCAGCAGGTCCTCACGGAGCTCTGGAAACACCATATATTTT.

The chain joins TRBV9 to TRBJ2-1; 8 nucleotides align to TRBD1. Germline V lookup: CDR1 SGDLS, CDR2 YYNGEE. V trimming: 6 bases; J trimming: 8 bases; junction bases outside the gene matches: 10. The CDR3 has 14 amino acids. The DNA of the CDR3 is TGTGCCAGCACCCGTACAGGGGGTTTCGATGAGCAGTTCTTC. Protein product: CASTRTGGFDEQFF. Variable domain in full (rest from reference TRBV9 and TRBJ2-1): DSGVTQTPKHLITATGQRVTLRCSPRSGDLSVYWYQQSLDQGLQFLIQYYNGEERAKGNILERFSAQQFPDLHSELNLSSLELGDSALYFCASTRTGGFDEQFFGPGTRLTVL.

This sequence joins TRBV7-9 and TRBJ2-1; a weak D match, TRBD1 (6 bases). The germline V and J ends were trimmed by 8 bases and 8 bases, with 19 bases remaining between them. The length of the CDR3 is 14 residues. CDR1 is SEHNR, CDR2 FQNEAQ, per germline (reference sequence). CDR3 amino acids: CASSGTSVRDEQFF. DNA for the CDR3: TGTGCCAGCTCTGGGACATCAGTCCGGGATGAGCAGTTCTTC.

The chain couples TRBV7-9 to TRBJ2-2; tentatively, D is TRBD2 (5 bases). This CDR3 is 15 amino acids long. Germline CDR1 is SEHNR and CDR2 is FQNEAQ (reference sequence). Trimming cost V 3 bases and J 9 bases, with 17 bases left between them. DNA of the CDR3: TGTGCCAGCAGCTTGTCAGGAGGCCAGGTTTGGGAGCTGTTTTTT. It codes for CASSLSGGQVWELFF.

The chain combines TRBV19 with TRBJ2-3, with D perhaps TRBD1 (5 bases). V shed 10 bases and J shed 1 base, with 6 bases lying between them. The CDR3 loop spans 11 amino acids. Looked up from germline, CDR1 is LNHDA and CDR2 is SQIVND (reference sequence). The CDR3 nucleotides read TGTGCCACACAGGGCACAGATACGCAGTATTTT. As protein: CATQGTDTQYF.

The chain links TRBV7-9 to TRBJ2-5; D perhaps matches TRBD2 (5 bases). CDR1 is SEHNR, CDR2 FQNEAQ, per germline (reference sequence). V lost 0 bases and J 4 bases, leaving 18 bases between the germline ends. The CDR3 contains 17 residues. The CDR3 is CASSLAARLNGGETQYF. Written as DNA, the CDR3 is TGTGCCAGCAGCTTAGCTGCGCGGTTGAATGGAGGAGAGACCCAGTACTTC.

The gene calls are TRBV28 and TRBJ2-1; 10 nucleotides line up with TRBD2. Germline V gene sequence: CDR1 MDHEN, CDR2 SYDVKM. V dropped 3 bases and J dropped 13; count of bases not matched to a gene: 27. The length of the CDR3 is 20 residues. The CDR3 DNA reads as TGTGCCAGCAGTTTTGTACACTTGAAAGCGGGAGCGGGAGGGGTCGGGAGACAGTTCTTC. It translates to CASSFVHLKAGAGGVGRQFF.

In the case of this clone: The sample has other DNA sequences that encode this CDR3 too. The gene calls are TRBV5-6 and TRBJ1-1, with D possibly matching TRBD1 (5 bases). Trimming removed 2 bases from V and 1 base from J, with 6 bases in between. Germline V gene data show CDR1 as SGHDT and CDR2 as YYEEEE. The CDR3 is made up of 13 amino acids. For the CDR3, the DNA is TGTGCCAGCAGCTTCCAGGGGAACACTGAAGCTTTCTTT. It encodes CASSFQGNTEAFF.